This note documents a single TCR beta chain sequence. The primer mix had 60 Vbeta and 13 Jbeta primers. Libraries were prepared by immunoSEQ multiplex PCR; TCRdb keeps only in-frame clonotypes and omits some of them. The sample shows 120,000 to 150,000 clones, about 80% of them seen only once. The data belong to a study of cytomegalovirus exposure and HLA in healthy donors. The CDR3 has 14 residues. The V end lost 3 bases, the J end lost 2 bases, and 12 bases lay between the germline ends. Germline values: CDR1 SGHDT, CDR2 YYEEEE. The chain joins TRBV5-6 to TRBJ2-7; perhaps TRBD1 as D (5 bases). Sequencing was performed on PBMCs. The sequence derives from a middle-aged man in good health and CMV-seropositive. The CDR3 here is CASSSTEDTYEQYF. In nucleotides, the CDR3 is TGTGCCAGCAGCTCGACAGAAGATACCTACGAGCAGTACTTC.